These 14 T cell receptor beta chains came from one sample sequenced in a study of shared clonotypes between healthy human individuals. Naivety among CD8 cells was defined by CD45RO negativity and positive CCR7 selection, thereby excluding terminally differentiated effector memory CD45RA+ cells. Sequenced by immunoSEQ multiplex PCR; TCRdb stores in-frame clones only, minus some. The sample consists of around 600,000 clones, 85% to 95% of them appearing once. The sample taken for sequencing was naive CD8+ T cells sorted from blood. The receptors shown here come from a woman in her 30s in good health.

The chain links TRBV27 to TRBJ1-2; a possible D gene is TRBD1 (5 bases). Germline CDR1 is MNHEY and CDR2 is SMNVEV (reference sequence). The CDR3 extends over 14 amino acids. The V gene lost 3 bases and the J gene lost 0 bases, with 8 bases spanning the gap. The CDR3: CASSFGTANYGYTF. For the CDR3, the DNA is TGTGCCAGCAGTTTCGGGACCGCTAACTATGGCTACACCTTC.

The chain couples TRBV13 to TRBJ2-5, with D perhaps matching TRBD2 (5 bases). The germline V and J ends were trimmed by 1 base and 2 bases, with 8 bases remaining between them. Germline CDR1 and CDR2: PRHDT and FYEKMQ (reference sequence). The CDR3 is made up of 14 amino acids. The CDR3 DNA sequence: TGTGCCAGCAGCTTAGTTCGGGAACAAGAGACCCAGTACTTC. This gives the protein CASSLVREQETQYF.

This clone was recorded a few times. This chain uses TRBV28 with TRBJ1-2; the match to TRBD1 covers 8 bases. Germline V gene data show CDR1 as MDHEN and CDR2 as SYDVKM. The length of the CDR3 is 14 residues. V shed 2 bases and J 8 bases; nucleotides not matched to a gene: 7. The CDR3 is CASSLATGGRGYTF. CDR3 bases: TGTGCCAGCAGTTTAGCCACAGGGGGACGAGGCTACACCTTC.

This chain uses TRBV9 with TRBJ2-1; 10 bases align to TRBD2. With V trimmed by 0 bases and J by 8 bases, 5 bases remained unmatched. The CDR3 spans 15 residues. Germline values: CDR1 SGDLS, CDR2 YYNGEE. The DNA of the CDR3 is TGTGCCAGCAGCGTAGTGTCTAGCGGGAGTGATGAGCAGTTCTTC. Residues: CASSVVSSGSDEQFF.

The V gene is TRBV16, the J gene TRBJ1-1; a possible D gene is TRBD1 (6 bases). This CDR3 is built from 14 residues. Germline V gives CDR1 KGHSY, CDR2 FQNENV. Trimming removed 4 bases at V and 4 bases at J, with 13 bases between. Written as DNA, the CDR3 is TGTGCCAGCAGCCTCGGAGGGGGATCCACTGAAGCTTTCTTT. It specifies CASSLGGGSTEAFF.

This chain links TRBV13 with TRBJ1-2; 7 bases align to TRBD1. Germline lookup yields CDR1 PRHDT and CDR2 FYEKMQ (reference sequence). The CDR3 has 14 residues. V gave up 5 bases and J gave up 1 base; unmatched junction bases: 4. The CDR3 DNA sequence: TGTGCCAGCAGCCCTCGGGACAGTAACTATGGCTACACCTTC. Translation: CASSPRDSNYGYTF.

The chain recombines TRBV28 with TRBJ2-7; D remains unclear. V lost 6 bases to trimming and J lost 2 bases, with 17 bases between them. Per the germline V gene, CDR1 is MDHEN and CDR2 is SYDVKM. This CDR3 has 15 residues. The CDR3: CASSSERRWTYEQYF. CDR3 nucleotide sequence: TGTGCCAGCAGCTCTGAACGTCGATGGACCTACGAGCAGTACTTC. Filled out from reference TRBV28 and TRBJ2-7, the complete variable domain reads DVKVTQSSRYLVKRTGEKVFLECVQDMDHENMFWYRQDPGLGLRLIYFSYDVKMKEKGDIPEGYSVSREKKERFSLILESASTNQTSMYLCASSSERRWTYEQYFGPGTRLTVT.

Concerning this clone: One end of the junction varies from germline; a read error may be responsible. CDR3 nucleotide sequence: TGCCTCGGGGGCCGGCGCCAAGAGACCCAGTACTTC. This gives the protein CLGGRRQETQYF. The gene calls are TRBV28 and TRBJ2-5; D possibly matches TRBD1 or TRBD2 (6 bases each). The CDR3 is 12 residues long. Germline CDR1 MDHEN, CDR2 SYDVKM.

The J gene is TRBJ1-1, the V gene TRBV6-6, with D maybe TRBD1 (5 bases). This CDR3 is 13 amino acids long. The germline V gene has CDR1 MNHNY and CDR2 SVGAGI (reference sequence). The V gene lost 0 bases and the J gene lost 7 bases, with 9 bases spanning the gap. The CDR3 region is CASSYSRDVEAFF. The DNA for the CDR3 is TGTGCCAGCAGTTACTCGAGGGACGTTGAAGCTTTCTTT.

The chain employs TRBV28 and TRBJ2-7; D remains ambiguous. This CDR3 is built from 13 residues. Germline CDR1 is MDHEN and CDR2 is SYDVKM. V gave up 3 bases and J gave up 0 bases, with 6 bases separating them. Here the CDR3 DNA reads TGTGCCAGCAGTTTTCAGAGCTCCTACGAGCAGTACTTC. Its protein is CASSFQSSYEQYF. The full variable domain, completed using reference TRBV28 and TRBJ2-7, is DVKVTQSSRYLVKRTGEKVFLECVQDMDHENMFWYRQDPGLGLRLIYFSYDVKMKEKGDIPEGYSVSREKKERFSLILESASTNQTSMYLCASSFQSSYEQYFGPGTRLTVT.

CDR3 region: CASSLDPGFYEQYF. Written as DNA, the CDR3 is TGCGCCAGCAGCTTGGACCCAGGGTTTTACGAGCAGTACTTC. The chain carries TRBV5-1 and TRBJ2-7, with a weak D call TRBD1 (5 bases). This CDR3 has 14 residues. V lost 0 bases to trimming and J lost 4 bases, with 11 bases between them. CDR1 is SGHRS, CDR2 YFSETQ, per germline.

This clone was seen once. The V call is TRBV20-1, the J call TRBJ1-1, with D hard to call. This CDR3 has 11 residues. The germline V gene has CDR1 DFQATT and CDR2 SNEGSKA (reference sequence). Deletions cut 5 bases from V and 2 bases from J, with 6 bases between. DNA of the CDR3: TGCAGTGCTGAGCTAAACACTGAAGCTTTCTTT. This gives the protein CSAELNTEAFF.

The chain carries TRBV21-1 and TRBJ1-2. TRBV21-1 is a pseudogene locus. The CDR3 loop spans 16 amino acids. The CDR3 nucleotides read TGTGCCAGCAGCAAAGCGCGCGGGAGCGCTAACTATGGCTACACCTTC. Its translation: CASSKARGSANYGYTF.

The V gene is TRBV27, the J gene TRBJ2-1; 10 bases align to TRBD2. CDR1 MNHEY and CDR2 SMNVEV come from the germline V gene (reference sequence). V was pared by 9 bases and J by 6 bases, with 20 bases of the junction left unmatched. The CDR3 sequence is 18 residues long. This CDR3 reads CASGAGTSAVSVGNEQFF. DNA of the CDR3: TGTGCCAGTGGGGCCGGGACTAGCGCGGTCTCAGTGGGCAATGAGCAGTTCTTC.